This TCR beta chain appears in the sequencing data of a study of identical twins. In the case of this clonotype: What it recognizes is unknown.

From the 5' RACE reads, TCRdb called clonotypes with MiXCR, one entry per CDR3 protein. The sample consists of hundreds of thousands of distinct CDR3 sequences, over 9% of them appearing once. Study-wide points: For cord blood, abundant beta clonotypes had fewer insertions, unlike memory repertoires, which showed none. Excess sharing between twins was weaker in beta out-of-frame sequences.

Another study also made use of these data, one on yellow fever vaccine responses in identical twins.

This receptor was identified in a woman younger than 35 in good health. The sequenced sample consisted of PBMCs.

The CDR3 spells CSARDGGGPETQYF. The CDR3 DNA follows: TGCAGTGCTAGAGATGGCGGGGGTCCAGAGACCCAGTACTTC. This chain connects TRBV20-1 to TRBJ2-5, with 7 bases identical to TRBD2. Germline V gives CDR1 DFQATT, CDR2 SNEGSKA (reference sequence). Trimming removed 0 bases from V and 4 bases from J; junction bases left unmatched: 5. The CDR3 is 14 amino acids.